Listed here are 3 T cell receptor beta chains from one sample, sequenced in a study of control samples from healthy donors and cancer patients. The assay was immunoSEQ multiplex PCR, and TCRdb's table has in-frame clones only and misses some. This table has 100,000 to 150,000 clones, approximately 89% appearing once. The sequencing sample was made of PBMCs. The receptors here all came from a man between 45 and 60 years old with head and neck cancer.

The rearrangement links TRBV27 to TRBJ2-3; D not certain. There are 16 residues in the CDR3. The germline V gene has CDR1 MNHEY and CDR2 SMNVEV (reference sequence). The germline V and J ends were trimmed by 0 bases and 2 bases, with 12 bases remaining between them. The CDR3 DNA reads TGTGCCAGCAGTTTATCGACCCCCCGGTTCACAGATACGCAGTATTTT. Residues: CASSLSTPRFTDTQYF.

The V gene is TRBV28, the J gene TRBJ1-3; a weak D match, TRBD1 (5 bases). Trimming took 5 bases from V and 0 from J, leaving 11 bases between them. CDR1 is MDHEN and CDR2 is SYDVKM in the germline V gene. The CDR3 length is 15 residues. The CDR3 nucleotides read TGTGCCAGCAGTACAGGCGCCAGCTCTGGAAACACCATATATTTT. The encoded protein is CASSTGASSGNTIYF.

The chain joins TRBV19 to TRBJ2-5, with no clear D. The CDR3 is made up of 15 amino acids. The germline V gene encodes CDR1 LNHDA and CDR2 SQIVND (reference sequence). The ends were cut back, 5 bases at V and 5 bases at J, with 18 bases in the middle. The CDR3 DNA follows: TGTGCCAGTAGTTTGGGAAACGTGATCACGGAGACCCAGTACTTC. The encoded protein is CASSLGNVITETQYF.